This T cell receptor (beta chain) was found in a study of control samples from healthy donors and cancer patients. The length of the CDR3 is 15 residues. V shed 5 bases, J shed 0 bases, and the junction held 6 bases outside the gene matches. CDR1 and CDR2 (germline): SGHTA, FQGNSA. Generated by immunoSEQ multiplex PCR, the TCRdb table keeps only in-frame clones and is missing some. The table has approximately 40,000 clones, about three quarters seen once. The clonotype originates from a male donor with melanoma. The chain combines TRBV7-2 with TRBJ2-7; TRBD2 agrees at 8 bases. The specimen was formalin-fixed, paraffin-embedded tissue. In nucleotides, the CDR3 is TGTGCCAGCAGCCGCGGGGGGCTAAGCTCCTACGAGCAGTACTTC. It encodes CASSRGGLSSYEQYF. Supplemented by reference TRBV7-2 and TRBJ2-7, the full variable domain reads GAGVSQSPSNKVTEKGKDVELRCDPISGHTALYWYRQSLGQGLEFLIYFQGNSAPDKSGLPSDRFSAERTGGSVSTLTIQRTQQEDSAVYLCASSRGGLSSYEQYFGPGTRLTVT.